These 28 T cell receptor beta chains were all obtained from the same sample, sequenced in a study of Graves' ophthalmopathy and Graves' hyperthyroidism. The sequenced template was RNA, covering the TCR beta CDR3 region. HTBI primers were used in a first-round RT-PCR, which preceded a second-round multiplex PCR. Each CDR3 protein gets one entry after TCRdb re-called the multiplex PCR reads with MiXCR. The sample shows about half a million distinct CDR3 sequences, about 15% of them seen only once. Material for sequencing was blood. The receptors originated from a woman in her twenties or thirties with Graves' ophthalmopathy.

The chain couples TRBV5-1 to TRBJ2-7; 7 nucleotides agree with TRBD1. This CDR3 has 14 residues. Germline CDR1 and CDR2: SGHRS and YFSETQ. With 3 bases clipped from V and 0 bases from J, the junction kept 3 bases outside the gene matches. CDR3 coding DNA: TGCGCCAGCAGCTGGGGACAGAGCTCCTACGAGCAGTACTTC. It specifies CASSWGQSSYEQYF. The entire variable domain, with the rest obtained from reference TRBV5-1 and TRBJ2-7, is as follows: KAGVTQTPRYLIKTRGQQVTLSCSPISGHRSVSWYQQTPGQGLQFLFEYFSETQRNKGNFPGRFSGRQFSNSRSEMNVSTLELGDSALYLCASSWGQSSYEQYFGPGTRLTVT.

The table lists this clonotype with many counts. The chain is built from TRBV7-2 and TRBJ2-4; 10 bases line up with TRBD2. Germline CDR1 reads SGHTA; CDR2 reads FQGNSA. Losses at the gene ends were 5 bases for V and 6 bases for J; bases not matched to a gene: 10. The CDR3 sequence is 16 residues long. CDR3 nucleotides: TGTGCCAGCAGCCCGCCCGGGGTAGCGGGGGGAAACATTCAGTACTTC. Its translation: CASSPPGVAGGNIQYF.

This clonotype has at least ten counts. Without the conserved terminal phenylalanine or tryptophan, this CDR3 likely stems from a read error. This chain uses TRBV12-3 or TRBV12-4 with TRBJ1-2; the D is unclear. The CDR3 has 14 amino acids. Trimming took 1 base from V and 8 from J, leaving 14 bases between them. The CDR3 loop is CASSLGSRGGGYTL. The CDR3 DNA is TGTGCCAGCAGTTTAGGTTCCCGGGGAGGCGGCTACACCCTC.

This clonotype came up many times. The CDR3 DNA reads TGTGCCAGTAGTATCCGGCTCTATGGCTACACCTTC. It yields the protein CASSIRLYGYTF. The V gene is TRBV19, the J gene TRBJ1-2; no firm D call. V was clipped by 3 bases and J by 4 bases, with 6 bases between them. The length of the CDR3 is 12 residues. Looked up from germline, CDR1 is LNHDA and CDR2 is SQIVND (reference sequence).

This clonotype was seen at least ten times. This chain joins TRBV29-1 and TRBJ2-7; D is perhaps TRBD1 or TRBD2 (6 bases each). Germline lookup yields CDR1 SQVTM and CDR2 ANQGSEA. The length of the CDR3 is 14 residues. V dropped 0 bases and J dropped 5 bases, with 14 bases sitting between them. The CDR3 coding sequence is TGCAGCGTTGAAGAAGGGGGGAGGATGGACGAGCAGTACTTC. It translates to CSVEEGGRMDEQYF.

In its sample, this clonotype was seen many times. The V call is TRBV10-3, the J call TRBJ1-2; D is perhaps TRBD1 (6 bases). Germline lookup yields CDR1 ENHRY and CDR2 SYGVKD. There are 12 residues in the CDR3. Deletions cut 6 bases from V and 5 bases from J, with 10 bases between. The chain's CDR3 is CAISSQGYGYTF. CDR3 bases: TGTGCCATCAGCTCACAGGGATATGGCTACACCTTC.

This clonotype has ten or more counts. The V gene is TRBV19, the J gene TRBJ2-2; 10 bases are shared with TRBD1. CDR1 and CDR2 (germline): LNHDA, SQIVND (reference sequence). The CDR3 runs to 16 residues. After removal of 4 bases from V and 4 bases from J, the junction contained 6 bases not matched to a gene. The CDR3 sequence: CASSRTGGEGTGELFF. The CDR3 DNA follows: TGTGCCAGTAGTAGGACAGGGGGAGAAGGCACCGGGGAGCTGTTTTTT.

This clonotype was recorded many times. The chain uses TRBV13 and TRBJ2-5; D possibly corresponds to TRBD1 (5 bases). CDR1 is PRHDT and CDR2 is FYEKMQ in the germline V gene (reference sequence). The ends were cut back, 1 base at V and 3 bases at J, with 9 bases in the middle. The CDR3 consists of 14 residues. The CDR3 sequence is CASSLAQGKETQYF. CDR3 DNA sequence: TGTGCCAGCAGCTTAGCCCAGGGCAAAGAGACCCAGTACTTC. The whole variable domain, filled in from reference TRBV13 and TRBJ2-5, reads AAGVIQSPRHLIKEKRETATLKCYPIPRHDTVYWYQQGPGQDPQFLISFYEKMQSDKGSIPDRFSAQQFSDYHSELNMSSLELGDSALYFCASSLAQGKETQYFGPGTRLLVL.

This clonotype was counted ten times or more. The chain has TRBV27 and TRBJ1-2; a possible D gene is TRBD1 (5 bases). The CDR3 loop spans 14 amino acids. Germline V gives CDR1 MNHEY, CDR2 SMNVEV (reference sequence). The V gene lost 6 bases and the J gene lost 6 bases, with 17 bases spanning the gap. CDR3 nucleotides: TGTGCCAGCAGCCCCCTCTGGGGGGAAGATGGCTACACCTTC. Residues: CASSPLWGEDGYTF.

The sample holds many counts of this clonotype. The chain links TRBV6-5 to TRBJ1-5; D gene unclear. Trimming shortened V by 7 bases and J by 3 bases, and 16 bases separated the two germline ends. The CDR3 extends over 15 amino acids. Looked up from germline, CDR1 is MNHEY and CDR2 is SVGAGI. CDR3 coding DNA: TGTGCCAGCATCGCCCTGGGCAGTTACAATCAGCCCCAGCATTTT. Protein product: CASIALGSYNQPQHF.

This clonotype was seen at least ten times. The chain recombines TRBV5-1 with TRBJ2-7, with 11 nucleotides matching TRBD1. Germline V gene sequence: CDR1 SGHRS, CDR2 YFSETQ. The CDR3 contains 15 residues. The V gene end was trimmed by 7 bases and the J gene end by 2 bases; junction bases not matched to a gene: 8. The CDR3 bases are TGCGCCAGCTCCTCCCGGACAGGGGGCCCCTACGAGCAGTACTTC. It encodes CASSSRTGGPYEQYF.

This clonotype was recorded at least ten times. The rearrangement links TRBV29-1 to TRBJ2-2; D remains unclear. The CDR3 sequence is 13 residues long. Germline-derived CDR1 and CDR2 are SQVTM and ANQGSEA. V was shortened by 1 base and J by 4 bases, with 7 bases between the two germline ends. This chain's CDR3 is CSVEGRATGELFF. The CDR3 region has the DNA TGCAGCGTTGAAGGGAGAGCCACCGGGGAGCTGTTTTTT.

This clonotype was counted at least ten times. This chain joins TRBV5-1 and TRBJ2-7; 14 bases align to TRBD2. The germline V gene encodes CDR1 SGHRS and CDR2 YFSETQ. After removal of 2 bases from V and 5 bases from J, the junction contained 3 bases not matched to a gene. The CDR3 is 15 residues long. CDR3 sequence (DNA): TGCGCCAGCAGCTTCGGACTAGCGGGAGGTAACGAGCAGTACTTC. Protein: CASSFGLAGGNEQYF.

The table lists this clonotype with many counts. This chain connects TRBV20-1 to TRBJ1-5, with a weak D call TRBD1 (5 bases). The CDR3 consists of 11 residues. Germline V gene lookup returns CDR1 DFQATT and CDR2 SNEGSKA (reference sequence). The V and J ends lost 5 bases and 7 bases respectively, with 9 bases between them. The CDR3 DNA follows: TGCAGTGCTTCCGGGGCCCAGCCCCAGCATTTT. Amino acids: CSASGAQPQHF.

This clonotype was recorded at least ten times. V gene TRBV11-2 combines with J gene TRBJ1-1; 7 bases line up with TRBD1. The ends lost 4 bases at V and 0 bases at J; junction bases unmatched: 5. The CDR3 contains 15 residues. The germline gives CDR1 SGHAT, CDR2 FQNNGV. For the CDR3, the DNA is TGTGCCAGCAGCTCCAACGACAGGGTGAACACTGAAGCTTTCTTT. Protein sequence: CASSSNDRVNTEAFF.

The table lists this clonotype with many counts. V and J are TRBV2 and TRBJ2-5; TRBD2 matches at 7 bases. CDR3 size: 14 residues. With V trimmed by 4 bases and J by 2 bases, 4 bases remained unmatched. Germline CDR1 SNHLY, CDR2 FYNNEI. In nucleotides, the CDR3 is TGTGCCAGCAGTGGGGCTAGCGGACAAGAGACCCAGTACTTC. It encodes CASSGASGQETQYF.

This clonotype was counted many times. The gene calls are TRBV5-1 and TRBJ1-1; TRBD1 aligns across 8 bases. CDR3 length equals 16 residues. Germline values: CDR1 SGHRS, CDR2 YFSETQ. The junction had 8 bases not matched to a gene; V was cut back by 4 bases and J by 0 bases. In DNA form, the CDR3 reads TGCGCCAGCAGCAAACGGACAGGGCTTCTGAACACTGAAGCTTTCTTT. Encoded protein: CASSKRTGLLNTEAFF. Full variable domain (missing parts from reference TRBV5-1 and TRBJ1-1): KAGVTQTPRYLIKTRGQQVTLSCSPISGHRSVSWYQQTPGQGLQFLFEYFSETQRNKGNFPGRFSGRQFSNSRSEMNVSTLELGDSALYLCASSKRTGLLNTEAFFGQGTRLTVV.

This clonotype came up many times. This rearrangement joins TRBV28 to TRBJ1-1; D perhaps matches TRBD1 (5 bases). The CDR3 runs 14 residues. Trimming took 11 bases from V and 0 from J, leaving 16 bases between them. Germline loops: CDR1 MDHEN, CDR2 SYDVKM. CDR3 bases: TGTGCCGCGCGCGGGGCCGCCCTGAACACTGAAGCTTTCTTT. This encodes CAARGAALNTEAFF.

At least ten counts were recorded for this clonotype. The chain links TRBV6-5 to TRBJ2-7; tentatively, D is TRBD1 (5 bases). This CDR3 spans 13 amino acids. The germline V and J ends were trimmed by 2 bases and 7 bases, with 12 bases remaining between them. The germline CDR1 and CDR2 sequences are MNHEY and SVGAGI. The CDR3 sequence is CASSYVQGGEQYF. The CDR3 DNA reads TGTGCCAGCAGTTACGTCCAGGGCGGAGAGCAGTACTTC.

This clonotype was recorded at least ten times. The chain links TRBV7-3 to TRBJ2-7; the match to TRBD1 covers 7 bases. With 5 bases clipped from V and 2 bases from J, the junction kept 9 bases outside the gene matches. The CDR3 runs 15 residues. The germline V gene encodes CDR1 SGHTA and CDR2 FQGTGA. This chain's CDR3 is CASSPRQGGPYEQYF. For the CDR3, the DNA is TGTGCCAGCAGCCCACGACAGGGTGGCCCCTACGAGCAGTACTTC.

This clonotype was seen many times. CDR3 bases: TGCAGTGCTAGGCAGGGGGCTTTATATGGGGGAGCTTTCTTT. This sequence encodes CSARQGALYGGAFF. This chain connects TRBV20-1 to TRBJ1-1; TRBD1 agrees at 8 bases. Germline V gene data show CDR1 as DFQATT and CDR2 as SNEGSKA (reference sequence). The CDR3 sequence is 14 residues long. V shed 3 bases and J 10 bases; nucleotides not matched to a gene: 13.

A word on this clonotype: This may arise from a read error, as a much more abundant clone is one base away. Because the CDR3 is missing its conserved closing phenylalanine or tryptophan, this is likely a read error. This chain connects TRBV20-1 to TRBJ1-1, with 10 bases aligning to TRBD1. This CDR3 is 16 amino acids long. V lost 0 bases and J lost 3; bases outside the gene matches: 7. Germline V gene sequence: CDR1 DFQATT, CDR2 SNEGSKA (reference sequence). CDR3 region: CSARDPGQGFYTEAFL. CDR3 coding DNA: TGCAGTGCTAGAGATCCGGGACAGGGGTTTTACACTGAAGCTTTCTTG.

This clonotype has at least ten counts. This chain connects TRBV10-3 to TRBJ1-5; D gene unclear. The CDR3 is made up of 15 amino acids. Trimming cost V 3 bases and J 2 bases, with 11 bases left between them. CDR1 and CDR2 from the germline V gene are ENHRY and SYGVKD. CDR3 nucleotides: TGTGCCATCAGTGAAGAAGAACGTGGCAATCAGCCCCAGCATTTT. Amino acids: CAISEEERGNQPQHF.

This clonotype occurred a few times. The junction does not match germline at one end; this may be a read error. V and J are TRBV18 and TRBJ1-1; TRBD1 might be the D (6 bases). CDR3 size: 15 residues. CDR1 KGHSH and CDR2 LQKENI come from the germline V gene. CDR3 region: CASSPLGPRDTEAFF. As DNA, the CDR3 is TGTGCCAGCTCACCGTTGGGACCGAGGGACACGGAAGCTTTCTTT. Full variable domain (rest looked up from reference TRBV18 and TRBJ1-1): NAGVMQNPRHLVRRRGQEARLRCSPMKGHSHVYWYRQLPEEGLKFMVYLQKENIIDESGMPKERFSAEFPKEGPSILRIQQVVRGDSAAYFCASSPLGPRDTEAFFGQGTRLTVV.

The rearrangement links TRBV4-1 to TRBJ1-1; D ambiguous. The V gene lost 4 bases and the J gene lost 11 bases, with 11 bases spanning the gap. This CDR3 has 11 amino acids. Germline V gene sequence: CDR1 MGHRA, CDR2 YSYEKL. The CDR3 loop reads CASSRGTPAFF. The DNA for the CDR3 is TGCGCCAGCAGCCGTGGAACACCCGCTTTCTTT.

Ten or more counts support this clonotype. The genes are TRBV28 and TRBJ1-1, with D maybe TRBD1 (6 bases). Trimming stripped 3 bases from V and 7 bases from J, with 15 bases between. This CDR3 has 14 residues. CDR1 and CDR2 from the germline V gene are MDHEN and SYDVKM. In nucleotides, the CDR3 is TGTGCCAGCAGTTTTGCGGGGGGCGTGAATGAAGCTTTCTTT. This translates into CASSFAGGVNEAFF.

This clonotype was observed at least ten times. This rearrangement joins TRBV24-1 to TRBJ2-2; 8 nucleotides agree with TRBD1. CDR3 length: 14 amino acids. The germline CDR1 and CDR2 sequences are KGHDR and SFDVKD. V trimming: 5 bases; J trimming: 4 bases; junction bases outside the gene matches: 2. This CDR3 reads CATSVTGGTGELFF. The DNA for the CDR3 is TGTGCCACCAGTGTCACAGGGGGCACCGGGGAGCTGTTTTTT.

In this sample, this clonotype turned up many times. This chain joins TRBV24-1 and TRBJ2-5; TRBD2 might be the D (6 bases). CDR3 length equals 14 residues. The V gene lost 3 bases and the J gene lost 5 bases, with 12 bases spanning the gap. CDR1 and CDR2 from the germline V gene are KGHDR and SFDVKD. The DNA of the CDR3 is TGTGCCACCAGTGATCCGGGGGTTACGGAGACCCAGTACTTC. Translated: CATSDPGVTETQYF.